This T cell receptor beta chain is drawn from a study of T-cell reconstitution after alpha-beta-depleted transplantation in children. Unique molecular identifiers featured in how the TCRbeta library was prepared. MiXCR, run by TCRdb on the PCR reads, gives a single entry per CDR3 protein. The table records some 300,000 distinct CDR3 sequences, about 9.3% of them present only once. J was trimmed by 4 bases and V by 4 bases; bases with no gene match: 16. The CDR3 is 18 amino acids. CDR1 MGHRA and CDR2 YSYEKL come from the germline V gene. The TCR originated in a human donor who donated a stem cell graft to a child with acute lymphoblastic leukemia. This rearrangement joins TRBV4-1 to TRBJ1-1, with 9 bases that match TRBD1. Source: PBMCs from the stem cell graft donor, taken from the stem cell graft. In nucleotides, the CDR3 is TGCGCCAGCAGCCGAACTTTCCATGGTGCGGGACAGGGCACTGAAGCTTTCTTT. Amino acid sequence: CASSRTFHGAGQGTEAFF.